This TCR beta chain was profiled in a study of OX40 agonist ivuxolimab in advanced cancers. Across the whole study: Clinicians treated patients with ivuxolimab, an agonistic anti-OX40 (CD134) antibody. A male proportion of about 86% was recorded, with mean age approximately 57 years and range roughly 20 to 85.

The repertoire was sequenced with immunoSEQ multiplex PCR; TCRdb's copy has only in-frame clones and lacks some. The repertoire holds roughly 87,000 clones, 91% seen once, with 8.4% in the top ten. The CDR3 length is 15 residues. The germline V gene encodes CDR1 MNHEY and CDR2 SVGAGI. V was pared by 1 base and J by 8 bases, with 7 bases of the junction left unmatched. Sequenced here: CD4+ or CD8+ T cells sorted from blood, sampled in a trial of the OX40 agonist ivuxolimab. The V and J genes are TRBV6-5 and TRBJ2-1, with 8 positions matching TRBD2. The TCR sequence derives from an adult with an advanced solid tumor such as melanoma, head and neck, liver or kidney cancer. The CDR3 DNA is TGTGCCAGCAGTTACTTCGGGAGCGGGGGCGATGAGCAGTTCTTC. Translating it yields CASSYFGSGGDEQFF.